This passage covers 21 T cell receptor beta chains from one sample sequenced in a study of CD8 T cells in Susac syndrome. Reverse transcription of about 0.45 to 1 ug RNA was performed with random hexamers. TCRdb reanalysed the immunoSEQ multiplex PCR reads using MiXCR and keeps one entry per CDR3 protein. Here the sample spans about 200,000 distinct CDR3 sequences, about 94% being singletons. Input material: CD4+ T cells from PBMCs. These receptors were collected from a human donor with multiple sclerosis.

V usage is TRBV19 and J usage is TRBJ2-6; D remains ambiguous. In germline, CDR1 is LNHDA, CDR2 SQIVND (reference sequence). This CDR3 is 16 amino acids long. V dropped 3 bases and J dropped 3 bases, with 12 bases sitting between them. This CDR3 reads CASSMLAGIGANVLTF. CDR3 coding DNA: TGTGCCAGTAGTATGTTGGCTGGGATTGGGGCCAACGTCCTGACTTTC.

DNA of the CDR3: TGCAGTTCGCTAACCGACTATGGCTACACCTTC. Translating gives CSSLTDYGYTF. The chain combines TRBV20-1 with TRBJ1-2; D call uncertain. Germline lookup yields CDR1 DFQATT and CDR2 SNEGSKA (reference sequence). CDR3 length equals 11 residues. The germline V and J ends were trimmed by 8 bases and 3 bases, with 10 bases remaining between them.

The chain couples TRBV5-4 to TRBJ2-5; 8 bases fit TRBD1. The CDR3 runs 14 residues. The V gene end was trimmed by 3 bases and the J gene end by 5 bases; junction bases not matched to a gene: 6. Germline CDR1 reads SGHNT; CDR2 reads YYREEE (reference sequence). The DNA of the CDR3 is TGTGCCAGCAGCTGGGGGACAGGTCGGGAGACCCAGTACTTC. Translating gives CASSWGTGRETQYF.

The chain uses TRBV28 and TRBJ1-2; a weak D match, TRBD1 (6 bases). The germline V and J ends were trimmed by 5 bases and 8 bases, with 15 bases remaining between them. The germline CDR1 and CDR2 sequences are MDHEN and SYDVKM. This CDR3 comprises 13 residues. The CDR3 coding sequence is TGTGCCAGCAGTCTTACAGGGTTTAACGGCTACACCTTC. This sequence encodes CASSLTGFNGYTF.

The CDR3 region is CASSLDWGPDDTQYF. CDR3 bases: TGTGCCAGCAGCTTAGATTGGGGGCCTGACGATACGCAGTATTTT. This chain connects TRBV7-9 to TRBJ2-3; maybe TRBD1 (6 bases). There are 15 residues in the CDR3. Germline V CDR1 and CDR2: SEHNR, FQNEAQ (reference sequence). Trimming left V 1 base short and J 6 bases short, with 14 bases between.

This clonotype was detected only once. The rearrangement joins TRBV27 to TRBJ2-3; TRBD2 is a possible D gene (5 bases). With 4 bases removed from V and 7 bases from J, the gap between germline ends came to 21 bases. The V gene's germline CDR1 is MNHEY and CDR2 SMNVEV (reference sequence). CDR3 length: 16 amino acids. Here the CDR3 reads CASSSPSGPTLNTQYF. In nucleotides, the CDR3 is TGTGCCAGCAGTTCCCCCAGCGGACCCACCTTGAATACGCAGTATTTT.

The genes are TRBV7-2 and TRBJ2-7, with D perhaps TRBD1 (5 bases). The CDR3 loop spans 12 amino acids. V gave up 5 bases and J gave up 6 bases, with 11 bases separating them. Per germline, CDR1 SGHTA and CDR2 FQGNSA. The CDR3 protein is CASSPGLGEQYF. In nucleotides, the CDR3 is TGTGCCAGCAGCCCAGGGCTTGGCGAGCAGTACTTC.

The CDR3 DNA reads as TGTGCCAGCAGTTTCGACTTCCTCGGCGGGGTCAATGAGCAGTTCTTC. Protein product: CASSFDFLGGVNEQFF. This sequence joins TRBV12-3 or TRBV12-4 and TRBJ2-1; D may be TRBD2 (6 bases). V shed 3 bases and J shed 6 bases, with 18 bases lying between them. The CDR3 has 16 amino acids.

The genes are TRBV20-1 and TRBJ2-3, with D possibly TRBD2 on 5 matching bases. V gave up 0 bases and J gave up 0 bases, with 10 bases separating them. Germline V gene data show CDR1 as DFQATT and CDR2 as SNEGSKA (reference sequence). The CDR3 loop spans 15 amino acids. This chain's CDR3 is CSARDSRRSTDTQYF. CDR3 coding DNA: TGCAGTGCTAGAGATAGCCGGAGGAGCACAGATACGCAGTATTTT.

The table lists this clonotype with a count of one. V is TRBV27 and J is TRBJ1-2; D uncertain. Germline V CDR1 and CDR2: MNHEY, SMNVEV (reference sequence). The CDR3 consists of 14 residues. V was clipped by 0 bases and J by 4 bases, with 9 bases between them. CDR3 residues: CASSLSGATYGYTF. The DNA of the CDR3 is TGTGCCAGCAGTTTATCTGGAGCAACCTATGGCTACACCTTC.

The CDR3 is CASSLLGIAKNIQYF. Written as DNA, the CDR3 is TGTGCCAGCAGTTTATTGGGGATCGCCAAAAACATTCAGTACTTC. The rearrangement links TRBV27 to TRBJ2-4; D is undetermined. V was trimmed by 1 base and J by 1 base, leaving 8 bases between them. Looked up from germline, CDR1 is MNHEY and CDR2 is SMNVEV (reference sequence). This CDR3 region has 15 residues.

This clonotype was counted a few times. The chain links TRBV28 to TRBJ2-7, with TRBD1 matching over 7 bases. Germline values: CDR1 MDHEN, CDR2 SYDVKM. V lost 5 bases, J lost 5 bases, and 6 bases stayed unmatched. The CDR3 length is 13 residues. DNA for the CDR3: TGTGCCAGCAGTCAACGACAGGGCCACGAGCAGTACTTC. It is translated as CASSQRQGHEQYF.

V gene TRBV12-5 combines with J gene TRBJ2-5; tentative D call: TRBD1 (5 bases). V was shortened by 1 base and J by 5 bases, with 11 bases between the two germline ends. The CDR3 is made up of 14 amino acids. The germline gives CDR1 LGHNT, CDR2 FRNRAP. CDR3 amino acids: CASGLDNRWETQYF. The DNA for the CDR3 is TGTGCTAGTGGTTTGGACAACAGGTGGGAGACCCAGTACTTC.

The rearrangement links TRBV28 to TRBJ1-2; D gene uncertain. The CDR3 contains 14 residues. Deletions cut 1 base from V and 4 bases from J, with 10 bases between. CDR1 and CDR2 from the germline V gene are MDHEN and SYDVKM. The CDR3 region is CASSLLTTSYGYTF. The CDR3 DNA follows: TGTGCCAGCAGTTTATTGACAACGTCCTATGGCTACACCTTC.

The rearrangement joins TRBV29-1 to TRBJ2-5; TRBD2 is a possible D gene (7 bases). CDR1 and CDR2 (germline): SQVTM, ANQGSEA. The ends were cut back, 3 bases at V and 5 bases at J, with 19 bases in the middle. This CDR3 is 15 amino acids long. The CDR3 DNA reads as TGCAGCGTTGACTTCACCGGGGGGCCTGGGGAGACCCAGTACTTC. As protein: CSVDFTGGPGETQYF.

V usage is TRBV4-3 and J usage is TRBJ2-3; 7 bases agree with TRBD1. Germline lookup yields CDR1 LGHNA and CDR2 YSLEER. V lost 3 bases to trimming and J lost 4 bases; unmatched junction nucleotides: 7. There are 15 residues in the CDR3. The CDR3 DNA reads as TGCGCCAGCAGCCACCCGACAGGGCGAGCAGATACGCAGTATTTT. Residues: CASSHPTGRADTQYF.

The gene calls are TRBV5-6 and TRBJ2-3, with D uncertain. Trimming removed 0 bases at V and 4 bases at J, with 9 bases between. CDR3 length: 14 residues. Germline lookup yields CDR1 SGHDT and CDR2 YYEEEE. CDR3 DNA: TGTGCCAGCAGCTTGGGGGCTTATCCAGATACGCAGTATTTT. This sequence encodes CASSLGAYPDTQYF.

This clonotype has only one observation. V usage is TRBV6-2 or TRBV6-3 and J usage is TRBJ1-3; the D is unclear. CDR1 and CDR2 from the germline V gene are MNHEY and SVGEGT. This CDR3 has 16 amino acids. V gave up 2 bases and J gave up 0 bases, with 11 bases separating them. CDR3 DNA sequence: TGTGCCAGCAGTTACGGTCGCGGGAGCTCTGGAAACACCATATATTTT. This sequence encodes CASSYGRGSSGNTIYF.

V gene TRBV12-3 or TRBV12-4 combines with J gene TRBJ1-1, with D tentatively TRBD1 (6 bases). This CDR3 has 15 residues. Trimming removed 3 bases from V and 0 bases from J, with 11 bases in between. The CDR3 DNA reads TGTGCCAGCAGTTTCGGACAGATAATGAACACTGAAGCTTTCTTT. Protein product: CASSFGQIMNTEAFF.

This clonotype was seen only once. The CDR3 DNA sequence: TGTGCCAGCAGTGTACAGAATTTCCAAGAGACCCAGTACTTC. Its protein is CASSVQNFQETQYF. This chain connects TRBV12-3 or TRBV12-4 to TRBJ2-5; D unclear. CDR3 length equals 14 residues. Trimming stripped 5 bases from V and 1 base from J, with 11 bases between.

The chain is built from TRBV5-1 and TRBJ2-1; 9 bases align to TRBD1. The CDR3 runs to 19 residues. Per germline, CDR1 SGHRS and CDR2 YFSETQ. The V segment lost 2 bases and the J segment 0 bases; nucleotides outside the gene matches: 12. As DNA, the CDR3 is TGCGCCAGCAGCTTAAGTAGAACGACGACAGGGGGCTCCTACAATGAGCAGTTCTTC. This codes for CASSLSRTTTGGSYNEQFF.